Sequencing of this T cell receptor beta chain was carried out in a study of T cells after yellow fever vaccination (dated by TCRdb to the late 2010s). For the study in its entirety: The SMART-Seq v4 Ultra Low Input RNA kit was used to prepare libraries from fractions with low cell numbers. Two healthy male donors, one aged 18 to 30 and one aged 30 to 39 years, were included in the cohort. Bulk PBMC replicates and cell subsets were isolated from blood drawn at multiple timepoints before and after both primary and secondary immunization. Bulk TCR alpha and beta repertoires were sequenced longitudinally to track T-cell clones before and after primary and booster YFV17D yellow fever vaccination. Overall study outcomes, separate from this receptor: The secondary T-cell response was weaker than the primary response but faster, peaking on day 5 instead of day 15. Computational filtering was needed because FACS-sorted repertoires could contain abundant contaminating clonotypes from the bulk population. Because the study included only a couple of donors, the extent to which the findings can be generalized is limited. A small share of clonotypes occurred in both CD4 and CD8 compartments, likely arising from convergent recombination. After the booster, most of the clones that had expanded following primary vaccination were detected again (roughly 96% of CD4 and around 88% of CD8), which suggests that memory was broadly maintained.

This clonotype was seen a few times. Its specific antigen is unknown. Base-call qualities are not available, and no considerably larger clone is one nucleotide away. V ends up 3 bases short and J 0 bases short, with an unmatched junction base count of 5. CDR1 and CDR2, per the germline V gene, are SGHAT and FQNNGV. The CDR3 goes from the cysteine to the phenylalanine over 18 residues. The entry retains the CDR3 DNA only, 54 bases that are in frame from base 1. TCR cDNA was synthesized by 5'RACE template switching, through which a universal primer site and unique molecular identifiers were introduced. Priming for cDNA synthesis came from both the TCR alpha and TCR beta constant segments. Library amplification involved two PCR steps, and the second step added sample barcodes and sequencing adapters. Libraries were sequenced on Illumina HiSeq 2500 (2x100 bp) or NovaSeq (2x150 bp). The paper's processing steps were these. Reads were demultiplexed and collapsed into UMI consensus sequences with MIGEC, and V(D)J alignment was performed with MiXCR. Vaccine-responding clonotypes were identified with edgeR using replicate PBMC samples, with FDR below 0.01 and a log2 fold change above 5 up to day 15 being required. Bulk clonotypes were assigned CD4 or CD8 identity according to which sequenced CD4 or CD8 repertoire held them at higher abundance. TCRdb applied fastp at Q25 and MiXCR to the public reads, then kept only in-frame beta chains. Identical CDR3 protein sequences are pooled into one entry, listed with their most common genes and DNA. For this entry, the V and J calls and clone size follow TCRdb and not the study's own pipeline. Here the sample has hundreds of thousands of distinct CDR3 sequences; 10% to 15% occur a single time. The top ten clonotypes cover more than 13% of the sample.

The sample's treatment or condition, from its label and the paper: live attenuated yellow fever vaccine strain. At each blood-draw timepoint, two biological replicates of bulk PBMCs were obtained. PBMCs were isolated from peripheral blood using a standard Ficoll-Paque protocol. RNA was extracted with TriZol from bulk PBMCs, CD4 and CD8 fractions, and dextramer-positive and dextramer-negative fractions. In this chain, TRBV11-2 is recombined with TRBJ2-3; 14 nucleotides in the junction match TRBD2. This clonotype originated in a man aged 25-45 years who received the YFV17D yellow fever vaccine. The sample here was PBMCs, taken on the day of the yellow fever booster vaccination. The CDR3 protein: CASSLTSGRDSSTDTQYF. The nucleotide sequence reads TGTGCCAGCAGCTTGACTAGCGGGAGGGATTCAAGCACAGATACGCAGTATTTT.